These 26 T cell receptor beta chains came from one sample sequenced in a study of T-cell reconstitution after alpha-beta-depleted transplantation in children. The TCRbeta library was prepared with unique molecular identifiers. TCRdb re-derived calls from the PCR reads in MiXCR, one entry per CDR3 protein. The sample carries roughly 100,000 distinct CDR3 sequences, 6.5% to 8.5% recorded once. Sequences were derived from PBMCs from the stem cell graft donor, sampled from the stem cell graft. These receptors were collected from a human donor who donated a stem cell graft to a child with congenital amegakaryocytic thrombocytopenia.

This clonotype was observed many times. The chain couples TRBV5-1 to TRBJ1-2; no firm D call. V lost 0 bases to trimming and J lost 8 bases, with 14 bases between them. Germline V gene sequence: CDR1 SGHRS, CDR2 YFSETQ. The CDR3 has 14 amino acids. CDR3 loop: CASSLAPDARGYTF. The CDR3 region has the DNA TGCGCCAGCAGCTTGGCCCCGGACGCGAGGGGCTACACCTTC.

A few counts support this clonotype. V and J are TRBV19 and TRBJ2-2; D gene ambiguous. Trimming took off 5 bases at V and 5 bases at J, with 9 bases between the two ends. Germline V gene lookup returns CDR1 LNHDA and CDR2 SQIVND (reference sequence). CDR3 length: 13 amino acids. The CDR3 is CASSSQSTGELFF. Written as DNA, the CDR3 is TGTGCCAGTAGTTCTCAATCTACCGGGGAGCTGTTTTTT.

This clonotype was detected many times. The V and J genes are TRBV12-3 or TRBV12-4 and TRBJ2-1; D not certain. The CDR3 contains 13 residues. V was trimmed by 6 bases and J by 8 bases, leaving 14 bases between them. CDR3 coding DNA: TGTGCCAGCAGCAACCTCTTGGGCGATGAGCAGTTCTTC. It specifies CASSNLLGDEQFF.

In its sample, this clonotype was seen a few times. V is TRBV7-8 and J is TRBJ2-3; D is possibly TRBD1 or TRBD2 (5 bases each). This CDR3 contains 14 residues. The germline V gene has CDR1 SGHVS and CDR2 FQNEAQ. The V and J ends lost 5 bases and 7 bases respectively, with 16 bases between them. DNA for the CDR3: TGTGCCAGCAGCGTCGCCGGGTGGGGGAATACGCAGTATTTT. Translating gives CASSVAGWGNTQYF.

This clonotype was counted ten times or more. The chain is built from TRBV20-1 and TRBJ1-2; the D gene is possibly TRBD1 (5 bases). Deletions cut 0 bases from V and 8 bases from J, with 19 bases between. This CDR3 region has 15 residues. Germline CDR1 reads DFQATT; CDR2 reads SNEGSKA (reference sequence). The CDR3 sequence: CSARDFDQGLGGYTF. The CDR3 DNA follows: TGCAGTGCTAGAGATTTTGATCAGGGATTGGGAGGCTACACCTTC.

This clonotype was detected many times. V is TRBV5-5 and J is TRBJ2-7, with 12 bases that match TRBD1. The V segment lost 0 bases and the J segment 9 bases; nucleotides outside the gene matches: 7. Germline V gene lookup returns CDR1 SGHKS and CDR2 YYEKEE (reference sequence). The CDR3 covers 15 residues. The CDR3 loop is CASSLDGTGGLGQYF. In DNA form, the CDR3 reads TGTGCCAGCAGCTTGGACGGGACAGGGGGCTTAGGGCAGTACTTC.

At least ten counts were recorded for this clonotype. This sequence joins TRBV5-1 and TRBJ2-7; either TRBD1 or TRBD2 may supply D (6 bases each). The length of the CDR3 is 13 residues. Between the trimmed V and J ends, which lost 4 bases and 7 bases, there was a span of 15 bases. Germline CDR1 SGHRS, CDR2 YFSETQ. CDR3 protein: CASSPERGREQYF. The CDR3 DNA reads TGCGCCAGCAGCCCGGAAAGGGGGAGGGAGCAGTACTTC.

This clonotype came up many times. The gene calls are TRBV20-1 and TRBJ1-2; D is unresolved. This CDR3 comprises 15 residues. Germline V CDR1 and CDR2: DFQATT, SNEGSKA (reference sequence). The V and J ends lost 5 bases and 5 bases respectively, with 21 bases between them. The CDR3 nucleotides are TGCAGTGCTGATGGAGTCGGCAAGACACATTATGGCTACACCTTC. Its translation is CSADGVGKTHYGYTF.

This clonotype showed up many times. This chain uses TRBV20-1 with TRBJ2-3, with D maybe TRBD1 (5 bases). Trimming took off 3 bases at V and 2 bases at J, with 9 bases between the two ends. The CDR3 runs 13 residues. CDR1 DFQATT and CDR2 SNEGSKA come from the germline V gene (reference sequence). DNA of the CDR3: TGCAGTGCTAGTCAGGGTTCCACAGATACGCAGTATTTT. Translation gives CSASQGSTDTQYF.

This clonotype was counted ten times or more. The J gene is TRBJ1-1, the V gene TRBV28, with D unresolved. CDR1 MDHEN and CDR2 SYDVKM come from the germline V gene. The CDR3 length is 15 residues. V was pared by 5 bases and J by 1 base, with 14 bases between. The CDR3 sequence: CASSRLMDGNTEAFF. The CDR3 DNA follows: TGTGCCAGCAGTCGCCTCATGGACGGGAACACTGAAGCTTTCTTT.

This clonotype was counted many times. This chain links TRBV3-1 with TRBJ2-1; no firm D call. The CDR3 runs 15 residues. CDR1 is LGHDT and CDR2 is YNNKEL in the germline V gene (reference sequence). Trimming shortened V by 0 bases and J by 7 bases, and 13 bases separated the two germline ends. Here the CDR3 reads CASSQENLKGNEQFF. CDR3 in DNA: TGTGCCAGCAGCCAAGAGAATCTAAAAGGGAATGAGCAGTTCTTC.

On this clonotype: A single base separates this from a much larger clone, so it may be a read error. J is TRBJ2-4 and V is TRBV20-1, with 7 nucleotides matching TRBD2. The CDR3 has 15 residues. CDR1 and CDR2 (germline): DFQATT, SNEGSKA (reference sequence). The CDR3 DNA sequence: TGCAGTGCTAAGAACTTCGGGGGGACCAAAAACAGTCAGTACTTC. Residues: CSAKNFGGTKNSQYF.

The V gene is TRBV25-1, the J gene TRBJ1-3, with TRBD1 identical over 9 bases. The CDR3 runs 16 residues. Germline CDR1 is MGHDK and CDR2 is SYGVNS. After removal of 2 bases from V and 5 bases from J, the junction contained 7 bases not matched to a gene. CDR3 bases: TGTGCCAGCAGTGAACCCACAGGGGGCAATAGAAACACCATATATTTT. It is translated as CASSEPTGGNRNTIYF.

There are a few counts of this clonotype. The chain has TRBV12-3 or TRBV12-4 and TRBJ2-3, with 7 bases aligning to TRBD2. CDR3 size: 12 residues. The V segment lost 5 bases and the J segment 10 bases; nucleotides outside the gene matches: 6. The CDR3: CASSKDRGAQYF. The CDR3 DNA reads as TGTGCCAGCAGTAAGGACCGGGGGGCGCAGTATTTT.

This clonotype has just one count. The V gene is TRBV29-1, the J gene TRBJ2-1; 10 positions agree with TRBD2. In germline, CDR1 is SQVTM, CDR2 ANQGSEA. V trimming: 7 bases; J trimming: 3 bases; junction bases outside the gene matches: 6. This CDR3 region has 14 residues. This chain's CDR3 is CSGKGLANYNEQFF. The CDR3 DNA sequence: TGCAGCGGGAAGGGACTAGCGAACTACAATGAGCAGTTCTTC.

The sample holds a few counts of this clonotype. This rearrangement joins TRBV18 to TRBJ1-1; perhaps TRBD1 as D (5 bases). Germline-derived CDR1 and CDR2 are KGHSH and LQKENI. Trimming pared 3 bases from V and 5 bases from J, leaving 16 bases between. The CDR3 length is 15 residues. CDR3 nucleotide sequence: TGTGCCAGCTCACCGCGAGGGGCGGGGGGGACTGAAGCTTTCTTT. Protein: CASSPRGAGGTEAFF.

J is TRBJ2-3 and V is TRBV5-1; TRBD1 agrees at 8 bases. In germline, CDR1 is SGHRS, CDR2 YFSETQ. The CDR3 totals 15 residues. The V gene end was trimmed by 1 base and the J gene end by 4 bases; junction bases not matched to a gene: 5. CDR3 nucleotides: TGCGCCAGCAGCTTGCAGGACAGGGACTCAGATACGCAGTATTTT. This gives the protein CASSLQDRDSDTQYF.

This clonotype was counted ten times or more. The chain links TRBV5-1 to TRBJ2-3; 13 positions match TRBD2. The CDR3 has 19 amino acids. CDR1 is SGHRS and CDR2 is YFSETQ in the germline V gene. J lost 0 bases, V lost 2 bases, and 9 bases had no gene match. In DNA form, the CDR3 reads TGCGCCAGCAGCTTTCGGACTAGCGGGGGCCAAACTAGCACAGATACGCAGTATTTT. Translated: CASSFRTSGGQTSTDTQYF.

This clonotype was found many times. The chain links TRBV7-9 to TRBJ1-1, with D possibly being TRBD1 (5 bases). The CDR3 consists of 13 residues. V was trimmed by 4 bases and J by 2 bases, leaving 8 bases between them. CDR1 and CDR2 from the germline V gene are SEHNR and FQNEAQ (reference sequence). The CDR3 sequence: CASSSDSNTEAFF. CDR3 coding DNA: TGTGCCAGCAGCTCTGACAGTAACACTGAAGCTTTCTTT.

In its sample, this clonotype was seen many times. In DNA form, the CDR3 reads TGTGCCAGCAGTACTGTTGACAGACTCTCCTACGAGCAGTACTTC. Its translation is CASSTVDRLSYEQYF. V is TRBV28 and J is TRBJ2-7, with D tentatively TRBD1 (5 bases). The CDR3 spans 15 residues. The V and J ends lost 5 bases and 0 bases respectively, with 14 bases between them. The germline V gene encodes CDR1 MDHEN and CDR2 SYDVKM.

This clonotype has at least ten counts. The chain recombines TRBV7-2 with TRBJ2-1; 8 bases are shared with TRBD2. Germline trimming cut 5 bases from V and 5 bases from J; bases unmatched to any gene: 8. This CDR3 contains 15 residues. The V gene's germline CDR1 is SGHTA and CDR2 FQGNSA. CDR3: CASSLGIAGNNEQFF. CDR3 nucleotides: TGTGCCAGCAGCCTCGGGATAGCGGGAAACAATGAGCAGTTCTTC.

Turning to this clonotype: One base away lies a much larger clone, so this may be a sequencing read error. This chain uses TRBV4-2 with TRBJ1-1, with D perhaps TRBD1 (5 bases). V lost 4 bases and J lost 4, with 13 bases in between. Germline V gene lookup returns CDR1 LGHNA and CDR2 YNFKEQ. This CDR3 comprises 14 residues. The CDR3 DNA reads as TGTGCCAGCAGCCCGGGACGCCAGAGCACTGAAGCTTTCTTT. Its translation is CASSPGRQSTEAFF.

The table lists this clonotype with many counts. The rearrangement joins TRBV5-1 to TRBJ1-6; D call uncertain. Trimming removed 4 bases from V and 7 bases from J, with 9 bases in between. The CDR3 sequence is 13 residues long. Germline assignment: CDR1 SGHRS and CDR2 YFSETQ. The chain's CDR3 is CASSLTENSPLHF. The DNA for the CDR3 is TGCGCCAGCAGCCTCACAGAGAATTCACCCCTCCACTTT.

This clonotype has a count of ten or more. The genes are TRBV20-1 and TRBJ2-5; D is ambiguous. There are 13 residues in the CDR3. CDR1 is DFQATT and CDR2 is SNEGSKA in the germline V gene (reference sequence). The V gene lost 4 bases and the J gene lost 1 base, with 10 bases spanning the gap. The CDR3 reads CSAKGQTQETQYF. CDR3 bases: TGCAGTGCTAAAGGGCAAACCCAAGAGACCCAGTACTTC.

In its sample, this clonotype was seen many times. J is TRBJ2-3 and V is TRBV7-2, with no clear D. The germline V gene encodes CDR1 SGHTA and CDR2 FQGNSA. Trimming removed 7 bases at V and 1 base at J, with 9 bases between. This CDR3 region has 13 residues. The chain's CDR3 is CASTLRRTDTQYF. The CDR3, as DNA: TGTGCCAGCACCCTCCGCCGCACAGATACGCAGTATTTT.

The table lists this clonotype with many counts. The chain links TRBV20-1 to TRBJ2-7, with 7 positions matching TRBD1. The junction had 5 bases not matched to a gene; V was cut back by 3 bases and J by 3 bases. Per germline, CDR1 DFQATT and CDR2 SNEGSKA (reference sequence). This CDR3 is 13 amino acids long. The CDR3 region is CSASGDRVYEQYF. The DNA for the CDR3 is TGCAGTGCTAGTGGTGACAGGGTCTACGAGCAGTACTTC.